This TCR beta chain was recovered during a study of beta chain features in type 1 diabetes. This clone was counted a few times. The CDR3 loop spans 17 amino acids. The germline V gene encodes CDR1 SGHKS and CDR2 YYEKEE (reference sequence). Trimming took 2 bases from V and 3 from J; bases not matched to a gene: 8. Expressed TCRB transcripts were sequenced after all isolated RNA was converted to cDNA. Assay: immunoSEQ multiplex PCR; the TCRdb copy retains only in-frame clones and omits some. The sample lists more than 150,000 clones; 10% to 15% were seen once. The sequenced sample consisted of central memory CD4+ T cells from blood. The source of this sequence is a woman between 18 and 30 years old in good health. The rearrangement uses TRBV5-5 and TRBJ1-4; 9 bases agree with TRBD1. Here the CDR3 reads CASSFGPQGAANEKLFF. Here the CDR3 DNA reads TGTGCCAGCAGCTTCGGGCCACAGGGGGCGGCTAATGAAAAACTGTTTTTT.